This T cell receptor (beta chain) came from a study of shared clonotypes between healthy human individuals. The data were produced by immunoSEQ multiplex PCR, yet TCRdb's version contains in-frame clones alone and is incomplete. The table lists about 2.4 million clones, roughly 93% of them singletons. V was pared by 1 base and J by 6 bases, with 16 bases of the junction left unmatched. In germline, CDR1 is MGHRA, CDR2 YSYEKL. This CDR3 spans 18 amino acids. The sequence derives from a man in his late teens or twenties in good health. Some clones in this sample may be carry-over from other donors' samples. Source material: naive CD4+ T cells from PBMCs. As to subset: CD45RA+ positively selected. J is TRBJ2-7 and V is TRBV4-1; TRBD1 aligns across 9 bases. CDR3 DNA sequence: TGCGCCAGCAGCCAAGTCATCGCCGGGACAGGGAGGTTATCCGAGCAGTACTTC. Translating it yields CASSQVIAGTGRLSEQYF.